This TCR beta chain was sequenced during a study of CD8 T cells in Susac syndrome. RNA totalling about 0.5 to 1 ug underwent reverse transcription with random hexamers. Using its own MiXCR run on the immunoSEQ multiplex PCR reads, TCRdb lists one record per CDR3 protein. The sample carries around 130,000 distinct CDR3 sequences, about 94% recorded once. Germline lookup yields CDR1 MNHEY and CDR2 SMNVEV (reference sequence). The CDR3 is made up of 13 amino acids. V gave up 5 bases and J gave up 8 bases, with 15 bases separating them. This TCR came from a human donor with Susac syndrome. The sequencing input was CD8+ T cells from PBMCs. The chain recombines TRBV27 with TRBJ1-2; D gene uncertain. CDR3 DNA sequence: TGTGCCAGCAGTCCAAGTAGGCTTTCGGGCTACACCTTC. Protein: CASSPSRLSGYTF.